Each of the 24 T cell receptor beta chains below was sequenced from the same sample in a study of control samples from healthy donors and cancer patients (dated by TCRdb to the early 2020s). Library preparation used the immunoSEQ multiplex PCR assay. The clones in this table, taken by TCRdb from immuneACCESS, are in-frame only. Not every clone is retained; where verified, under half of the shortfall comes from an unresolved V gene, and the cause of the rest is unknown. The sample table records 170,000 or so clones; 91% of these occur just once. The ten top clones hold around 2% of the sample. The specimen was blood. These receptors were taken from a woman aged 40 to 55 in good health.

V gene TRBV7-2 combines with J gene TRBJ2-5; 7 positions match TRBD1. V lost 5 bases, J lost 1 base, and 10 bases stayed unmatched. This CDR3 is built from 16 residues. The germline gives CDR1 SGHTA, CDR2 FQGNSA. The CDR3 loop is CASSPYDAGGQETQYF. Here the CDR3 DNA reads TGTGCCAGCAGCCCATACGACGCAGGGGGCCAAGAGACCCAGTACTTC.

The J gene is TRBJ2-5, the V gene TRBV5-1, with 10 positions matching TRBD2. This CDR3 comprises 16 residues. CDR1 and CDR2 (germline): SGHRS, YFSETQ. The trim removed 6 bases at V and 5 bases at J, leaving 13 bases unmatched. The CDR3 protein is CASTPGSSGGDETQYF. Written as DNA, the CDR3 is TGCGCCAGCACCCCCGGATCCAGCGGGGGGGATGAGACCCAGTACTTC. Full variable domain (rest looked up from reference TRBV5-1 and TRBJ2-5): KAGVTQTPRYLIKTRGQQVTLSCSPISGHRSVSWYQQTPGQGLQFLFEYFSETQRNKGNFPGRFSGRQFSNSRSEMNVSTLELGDSALYLCASTPGSSGGDETQYFGPGTRLLVL.

This clone has only one observation. The chain uses TRBV6-5 and TRBJ1-4, with no clear D. Trimming removed 8 bases at V and 3 bases at J, with 10 bases between. Germline CDR1 is MNHEY and CDR2 is SVGAGI. CDR3 size: 13 residues. CDR3 amino acids: CASRPVPNEKLFF. In nucleotides, the CDR3 is TGTGCCAGCCGCCCAGTCCCTAATGAAAAACTGTTTTTT.

The J gene is TRBJ1-6, the V gene TRBV12-3 or TRBV12-4, with 7 bases fitting TRBD1. The CDR3 runs 12 residues. Losses at the gene ends were 2 bases for V and 11 bases for J; bases not matched to a gene: 0. The CDR3 is CASSLTGAPLHF. The CDR3 bases are TGTGCCAGCAGTTTAACAGGGGCACCCCTCCACTTT.

This clone appeared once. This chain joins TRBV2 and TRBJ2-1; D unresolved. The length of the CDR3 is 12 residues. From germline, CDR1 is SNHLY and CDR2 FYNNEI. V was trimmed by 7 bases and J by 9 bases, leaving 13 bases between them. The CDR3 here is CASIQPLGEQFF. CDR3 nucleotides: TGTGCCAGCATTCAGCCCTTGGGTGAGCAGTTCTTC.

CDR3 residues: CASSLLLGDTEAFF. The CDR3 bases are TGTGCCAGCAGCTTATTACTGGGGGACACTGAAGCTTTCTTT. The V gene is TRBV7-8, the J gene TRBJ1-1; a possible D gene is TRBD1 (5 bases). This CDR3 has 14 amino acids. V was cut by 2 bases and J by 3 bases, with 10 bases left in between. Germline values: CDR1 SGHVS, CDR2 FQNEAQ.

V and J are TRBV28 and TRBJ1-1; TRBD1 is a possible D gene (6 bases). This CDR3 comprises 14 residues. The germline V gene encodes CDR1 MDHEN and CDR2 SYDVKM. Trimming removed 5 bases from V and 3 bases from J, with 13 bases in between. In DNA form, the CDR3 reads TGTGCCAGCAGTCGGACAGTAAGTCACACTGAAGCTTTCTTT. Its translation is CASSRTVSHTEAFF.

The CDR3 DNA follows: TGCGCCAGCAGCCAGACAACAGGGGTTGGGGCCAACGTCCTGACTTTC. Protein: CASSQTTGVGANVLTF. The J gene is TRBJ2-6, the V gene TRBV5-1; 7 positions agree with TRBD1. This CDR3 contains 16 residues. V was clipped by 4 bases and J by 3 bases; unmatched bases: 7. Germline values: CDR1 SGHRS, CDR2 YFSETQ.

This clone was detected only a few times. The rearrangement joins TRBV4-2 to TRBJ1-4; 7 positions match TRBD1. CDR1 and CDR2 (germline): LGHNA, YNFKEQ. J gave up 7 bases and V 3 bases, and 5 bases lay outside the gene matches. The length of the CDR3 is 14 residues. The CDR3 protein is CASSQGQRSEKLFF. In DNA form, the CDR3 reads TGTGCCAGCAGCCAGGGACAGCGGAGTGAAAAACTGTTTTTT.

The chain carries TRBV19 and TRBJ1-2; TRBD1 matches 7 bases. Germline V gene sequence: CDR1 LNHDA, CDR2 SQIVND (reference sequence). This CDR3 region has 15 residues. Trimming cost V 3 bases and J 3 bases; bases outside gene matches: 7. The CDR3 bases are TGTGCCAGTAGTATTCCGGGACAGAGGGACTATGGCTACACCTTC. It encodes CASSIPGQRDYGYTF. The full variable domain, its missing parts supplied by reference TRBV19 and TRBJ1-2, is DGGITQSPKYLFRKEGQNVTLSCEQNLNHDAMYWYRQDPGQGLRLIYYSQIVNDFQKGDIAEGYSVSREKKESFPLTVTSAQKNPTAFYLCASSIPGQRDYGYTFGSGTRLTVV.

This clone was seen just once. The rearrangement uses TRBV12-3 or TRBV12-4 and TRBJ1-2, with D unresolved. The CDR3 is made up of 12 amino acids. Between the trimmed V and J ends, which lost 7 bases and 8 bases, there was a span of 14 bases. CDR3 sequence (DNA): TGTGCCAGCACTACGTCGGGAGGCGGCTACACCTTC. It codes for CASTTSGGGYTF.

The chain recombines TRBV5-1 with TRBJ1-1; D not resolved. The CDR3 extends over 14 amino acids. Trimming pared 0 bases from V and 2 bases from J, leaving 8 bases between. Germline assignment: CDR1 SGHRS and CDR2 YFSETQ. The CDR3 is CASSLGDGNTEAFF. As DNA, the CDR3 is TGCGCCAGCAGCTTGGGTGACGGCAACACTGAAGCTTTCTTT.

The chain recombines TRBV7-6 with TRBJ2-7, with TRBD2 matching 10 bases. Germline assignment: CDR1 SGHVS and CDR2 FNYEAQ. V trimming: 2 bases; J trimming: 3 bases; junction bases outside the gene matches: 4. The CDR3 sequence is 15 residues long. CDR3 sequence reads: CASSLRSGGGYEQYF. The CDR3 DNA follows: TGTGCCAGCAGCTTACGAAGCGGGGGGGGCTACGAGCAGTACTTC.

The CDR3 loop is CASSPERGSDTGELFF. The CDR3, as DNA: TGTGCCAGCAGCCCCGAGCGAGGGAGTGACACCGGGGAGCTGTTTTTT. This sequence joins TRBV7-8 and TRBJ2-2; possible D gene TRBD2, 5 bases. V lost 5 bases to trimming and J lost 3 bases, with 16 bases between them. This CDR3 is 16 amino acids long. The germline V gene has CDR1 SGHVS and CDR2 FQNEAQ.

The CDR3 nucleotides read TGTGCCAGCAGAACTAGCGGGGGCTCAGATACGCAGTATTTT. Amino acids: CASRTSGGSDTQYF. The chain couples TRBV28 to TRBJ2-3; TRBD2 matches 11 bases. The ends lost 6 bases at V and 4 bases at J; junction bases unmatched: 3. The germline gives CDR1 MDHEN, CDR2 SYDVKM. The CDR3 runs 14 residues.

The J gene is TRBJ2-7, the V gene TRBV19; D could derive from TRBD1 or TRBD2 (5 bases each). V lost 8 bases and J lost 2, with 13 bases in between. Germline V gene sequence: CDR1 LNHDA, CDR2 SQIVND (reference sequence). The CDR3 is made up of 13 amino acids. The CDR3 region is CASSSGRTYEQYF. The CDR3 nucleotides read TGTGCCAGTTCCTCGGGACGAACCTACGAGCAGTACTTC. Complete variable domain (other parts from reference TRBV19 and TRBJ2-7): DGGITQSPKYLFRKEGQNVTLSCEQNLNHDAMYWYRQDPGQGLRLIYYSQIVNDFQKGDIAEGYSVSREKKESFPLTVTSAQKNPTAFYLCASSSGRTYEQYFGPGTRLTVT.

The rearrangement links TRBV15 to TRBJ1-4; D might be TRBD1 (6 bases). Germline V gives CDR1 LNHNV, CDR2 YYDKDF (reference sequence). The length of the CDR3 is 15 residues. Trimming left V 1 base short and J 8 bases short, with 14 bases between. The CDR3 region has the DNA TGTGCCACCAGCAGAGGCCAGGGGCTAAGAGAAAAACTGTTTTTT. Its translation is CATSRGQGLREKLFF.

This rearrangement joins TRBV7-7 to TRBJ2-5, with D tentatively TRBD1 or TRBD2 (5 bases each). The CDR3 totals 15 residues. The germline V and J ends were trimmed by 4 bases and 4 bases, with 16 bases remaining between them. CDR1 SSHAT and CDR2 FNYEAQ come from the germline V gene (reference sequence). CDR3 region: CASSSPEGSPETQYF. For the CDR3, the DNA is TGTGCCAGCAGCTCTCCCGAGGGGTCCCCAGAGACCCAGTACTTC.

The J gene is TRBJ2-3, the V gene TRBV27, with 13 bases lining up with TRBD2. CDR3 length equals 16 residues. In germline, CDR1 is MNHEY, CDR2 SMNVEV (reference sequence). Unmatched junction bases numbered 7, after V lost 4 bases and J lost 6 bases. The chain's CDR3 is CASSSPLAGGQDTQYF. For the CDR3, the DNA is TGTGCCAGCAGTTCCCCACTAGCGGGGGGGCAGGATACGCAGTATTTT.

The V gene is TRBV7-9, the J gene TRBJ2-1; weak D call: TRBD1 (5 bases). This CDR3 has 15 residues. V lost 1 base and J lost 4, with 11 bases in between. Germline V gene sequence: CDR1 SEHNR, CDR2 FQNEAQ (reference sequence). The CDR3 coding sequence is TGTGCCAGCAGCTTAGAGACAGATCCGTACAATGAGCAGTTCTTC. It specifies CASSLETDPYNEQFF.

This clone was counted once. The rearrangement joins TRBV7-9 to TRBJ2-7, with 11 bases that match TRBD1. In germline, CDR1 is SEHNR, CDR2 FQNEAQ (reference sequence). Unmatched junction bases numbered 11, after V lost 4 bases and J lost 6 bases. CDR3 length: 16 residues. The DNA of the CDR3 is TGTGCCAGCAGCTCTCACCTTACCGGGACAGGGGGCGAGCAGTACTTC. It is translated as CASSSHLTGTGGEQYF.

The V and J genes are TRBV11-2 and TRBJ1-2, with 12 nucleotides matching TRBD1. In germline, CDR1 is SGHAT, CDR2 FQNNGV. V lost 0 bases and J lost 4; bases outside the gene matches: 12. The CDR3 totals 19 residues. This CDR3 reads CASSLDPGTGGVPLYGYTF. DNA of the CDR3: TGTGCCAGCAGCTTAGATCCCGGGACAGGGGGCGTTCCCCTCTATGGCTACACCTTC.

This clone was seen only a few times. This chain uses TRBV2 with TRBJ2-7; D tentatively fits TRBD1 or TRBD2 (5 bases each). From germline, CDR1 is SNHLY and CDR2 FYNNEI. The CDR3 runs to 12 residues. Between the trimmed V and J ends, which lost 3 bases and 4 bases, there was a span of 7 bases. For the CDR3, the DNA is TGTGCCAGCAGTGATGAGGGGTACGAGCAGTACTTC. It codes for CASSDEGYEQYF.

The J gene is TRBJ1-2, the V gene TRBV7-9; possible D gene TRBD1, 6 bases. The CDR3 is 13 amino acids. The germline V gene encodes CDR1 SEHNR and CDR2 FQNEAQ (reference sequence). The germline V and J ends were trimmed by 4 bases and 1 base, with 7 bases remaining between them. The DNA for the CDR3 is TGTGCCAGCAGCTCAGGGGATAACTATGGCTACACCTTC. It encodes CASSSGDNYGYTF.